A single T cell receptor (beta chain) is shown here with its context. For the second PCR, which ran for roughly 7 to 11 cycles, a sample-barcoded 5' primer and a J-beta primer mix were used. A template-switch adaptor that had 12 random nucleotides put a tag on each cDNA molecule. Using its own MiXCR run on the 5' RACE reads, TCRdb lists one record per CDR3 protein. The repertoire holds over 950,000 distinct CDR3 sequences, with 51% as singletons. Germline V gene sequence: CDR1 MNHEY, CDR2 SVGAGI. The CDR3 consists of 15 residues. V lost 0 bases, J lost 6 bases, and 13 bases lay in between. The sample is drawn from a study of blood T cells in healthy people across ages.

This receptor was obtained from a woman between 55 and 75 years old in good health. Sequenced sample: blood. The rearrangement joins TRBV6-5 to TRBJ2-3; D not certain. CDR3 nucleotides: TGTGCCAGCAGTTACTCTGGGCTCCTCGGGGATACGCAGTATTTT. Translating gives CASSYSGLLGDTQYF.